The clone carrying this T cell receptor (beta chain) has just a few counts. The sample comes from a study of blood T cells in healthy people across ages. Trimming cost V 5 bases and J 3 bases, with 15 bases left between them. The CDR3 runs 15 residues. Germline V gene data show CDR1 as SGHRS and CDR2 as YFSETQ. A J-beta primer mix and a sample-barcoded 5' primer were used in a second PCR of about 7 to 11 cycles. Via MiXCR, TCRdb re-called the 5' RACE reads, giving one row per CDR3 protein. Found here are over 600,000 distinct CDR3 sequences, approximately 40% of them singletons; the top ten hold 25% to 30%.

Sample: blood. The origin of this receptor is an elderly man in good health. The chain has TRBV5-1 and TRBJ2-1; possible D gene TRBD1, 5 bases. CDR3 residues: CASRRSRQFYNEQFF. As DNA, the CDR3 is TGCGCCAGCAGACGATCGAGACAGTTCTACAATGAGCAGTTCTTC.